The sequence of this T cell receptor beta chain was determined in a study of T cell repertoires in cytomegalovirus infection. Study details: HLA-B-restricted CMV epitopes that are well studied were used alongside recently identified HLA-C-restricted ones.

Each CDR3 protein gets one entry after TCRdb re-called the reads with MiXCR. The sample holds 380,000 or so distinct CDR3 sequences, approximately 35% seen once. Notes on the study in general: Individuals carrying CMV plus the relevant HLA were identified by cumulative frequency of public TCR beta families.

This clonotype was counted ten times or more. Its specificity is not known. The source is a human donor in good health (CMV status not recorded). Some clones in this sample may be carry-over from other donors' samples. The sequencing here drew on cultured PBMCs, taken from culture after CMV antigen stimulation.

The CDR3 coding sequence is TGTGCCAGCAGCCCCGGACACCCAGGGGCCGGGGAGCTGTTTTTT. Translation: CASSPGHPGAGELFF. The chain employs TRBV7-9 and TRBJ2-2, with a tentative D call TRBD1 (6 bases). The CDR3 covers 15 residues. Trimming removed 5 bases from V and 6 bases from J, with 16 bases in between. The germline V gene has CDR1 SEHNR and CDR2 FQNEAQ (reference sequence).